This passage covers 30 T cell receptor beta chains from one sample sequenced in a study of control samples from healthy donors and cancer patients. Assay: immunoSEQ multiplex PCR; the TCRdb copy retains only in-frame clones and omits some. The sample lists approximately 58,000 clones; roughly 87% were seen once. Material for sequencing was PBMCs. The receptor set was obtained from a man in his sixties with head and neck cancer.

The rearrangement uses TRBV4-1 and TRBJ2-1, with D possibly being TRBD2 (5 bases). The germline V gene has CDR1 MGHRA and CDR2 YSYEKL. V was clipped by 1 base and J by 0 bases, with 13 bases between them. CDR3 length: 17 residues. The CDR3 sequence is CASSQVSVPNSYNEQFF. The CDR3 DNA reads TGCGCCAGCAGCCAAGTTAGCGTTCCTAACTCCTACAATGAGCAGTTCTTC.

The CDR3 region has the DNA TGTGCCAGCAGCCCCGACATCCTCTTGGAGACCCAGTACTTC. This sequence encodes CASSPDILLETQYF. The chain couples TRBV28 to TRBJ2-5; D gene uncertain. The CDR3 contains 14 residues. Trimming took off 6 bases at V and 5 bases at J, with 16 bases between the two ends. Germline values: CDR1 MDHEN, CDR2 SYDVKM.

V and J are TRBV14 and TRBJ1-2; TRBD1 might be the D (5 bases). Germline V lookup: CDR1 SGHDN, CDR2 FVKESK. The length of the CDR3 is 14 residues. The ends were cut back, 1 base at V and 4 bases at J, with 10 bases in the middle. DNA of the CDR3: TGTGCCAGCAGCCAAGCTTGGGGGACCTATGGCTACACCTTC. Translated, it gives CASSQAWGTYGYTF.

The gene calls are TRBV6-5 and TRBJ2-3; TRBD1 might be the D (6 bases). The CDR3 is 13 residues long. In germline, CDR1 is MNHEY, CDR2 SVGAGI. V was shortened by 7 bases and J by 6 bases, with 14 bases between the two germline ends. The chain's CDR3 is CASTTGPGDTQYF. The CDR3 DNA sequence: TGTGCCAGCACAACAGGGCCCGGGGATACGCAGTATTTT.

The V call is TRBV2, the J call TRBJ2-7; possible D gene TRBD2, 5 bases. This CDR3 is 14 amino acids long. V gave up 7 bases and J gave up 7 bases, with 20 bases separating them. Germline V lookup: CDR1 SNHLY, CDR2 FYNNEI. The CDR3 nucleotides read TGTGCCAGCACCAACCTCGGCGGACGGACTGAGCAGTACTTC. Protein sequence: CASTNLGGRTEQYF.

The chain uses TRBV5-4 and TRBJ2-1, with 14 bases identical to TRBD2. The CDR3 runs 15 residues. Trimming at V came to 4 bases and at J to 9 bases, leaving 6 bases not matched to a gene. Germline V lookup: CDR1 SGHNT, CDR2 YYREEE (reference sequence). The CDR3 protein is CASSPRLAGGREQFF. The DNA for the CDR3 is TGTGCCAGCAGCCCAAGACTAGCGGGAGGGCGTGAGCAGTTCTTC.

This chain joins TRBV28 and TRBJ1-1, with 8 bases identical to TRBD1. The germline gives CDR1 MDHEN, CDR2 SYDVKM. V shed 10 bases, J shed 4 bases, and the junction held 11 bases outside the gene matches. The length of the CDR3 is 14 residues. The CDR3 loop reads CATATGAEFTEAFF. As DNA, the CDR3 is TGTGCCACCGCGACAGGGGCTGAGTTCACTGAAGCTTTCTTT.

The rearrangement uses TRBV5-8 and TRBJ2-7; 13 nucleotides align to TRBD2. V shed 4 bases, J shed 1 base, and the junction held 11 bases outside the gene matches. The CDR3 spans 18 residues. Germline lookup yields CDR1 SGHTS and CDR2 YDEGEE. CDR3 sequence reads: CASSRGGTSGMGSYEQYF. CDR3 nucleotides: TGTGCCAGCAGCCGCGGCGGGACTAGCGGGATGGGATCCTACGAGCAGTACTTC.

The table lists this clone with a few counts. V is TRBV18 and J is TRBJ2-7; 12 bases map to TRBD1. This CDR3 spans 15 amino acids. Germline V gene sequence: CDR1 KGHSH, CDR2 LQKENI. Losses at the gene ends were 6 bases for V and 3 bases for J; bases not matched to a gene: 6. This chain's CDR3 is CASSGGTGGIYEQYF. The CDR3 DNA reads as TGTGCCAGCTCCGGCGGGACAGGGGGCATCTACGAGCAGTACTTC.

This rearrangement joins TRBV2 to TRBJ1-6; 8 bases fit TRBD1. The CDR3 loop spans 15 amino acids. Germline V gives CDR1 SNHLY, CDR2 FYNNEI. V gave up 2 bases and J gave up 7 bases; unmatched junction bases: 4. Here the CDR3 reads CASSESGQGNSPLHF. In nucleotides, the CDR3 is TGTGCCAGCAGTGAATCCGGACAGGGAAATTCACCCCTCCACTTT.

The J gene is TRBJ2-2, the V gene TRBV19, with 8 bases lining up with TRBD1. In germline, CDR1 is LNHDA, CDR2 SQIVND (reference sequence). The CDR3 extends over 16 amino acids. Trimming removed 1 base from V and 5 bases from J; junction bases left unmatched: 6. CDR3 sequence reads: CASSIGQGLRTGELFF. The CDR3 DNA reads TGTGCCAGTAGTATAGGACAGGGGTTAAGAACCGGGGAGCTGTTTTTT.

This sequence joins TRBV6-1 and TRBJ1-1, with D unclear. V lost 2 bases and J 2 bases, leaving 15 bases between the germline ends. CDR3 length equals 16 residues. In germline, CDR1 is MNHNS, CDR2 SASEGT. In nucleotides, the CDR3 is TGTGCCAGCAGTGAACGGTCCGGTGGAAAAAACACTGAAGCTTTCTTT. Protein product: CASSERSGGKNTEAFF.

The rearrangement uses TRBV30 and TRBJ1-6; D not certain. Trimming removed 1 base at V and 0 bases at J, with 13 bases between. The CDR3 runs 17 residues. CDR1 is GTSNPN, CDR2 SVGIG, per germline (reference sequence). CDR3 in DNA: TGTGCCTGGAGTGAAAGGGCACGTAGCTCCTATAATTCACCCCTCCACTTT. This translates into CAWSERARSSYNSPLHF.

This clone was observed a single time. The chain combines TRBV7-9 with TRBJ1-1; maybe TRBD1 (5 bases). Between the trimmed V and J ends, which lost 0 bases and 4 bases, there was a span of 9 bases. The CDR3 has 14 amino acids. Germline loops: CDR1 SEHNR, CDR2 FQNEAQ (reference sequence). CDR3 in amino acids: CASSLAAGSTEAFF. The DNA for the CDR3 is TGTGCCAGCAGCTTAGCGGCAGGGTCCACTGAAGCTTTCTTT.

The chain combines TRBV27 with TRBJ1-2; 8 bases are a match to TRBD1. The CDR3 is 15 residues long. Germline trimming cut 6 bases from V and 8 bases from J; bases unmatched to any gene: 14. Germline CDR1 is MNHEY and CDR2 is SMNVEV (reference sequence). The CDR3 DNA is TGTGCCAGCAGCACAACCCGACAGGGGCGGACGGGCTACACCTTC. Its protein product is CASSTTRQGRTGYTF.

This clone came up once. The chain couples TRBV20-1 to TRBJ1-2; D is unresolved. Germline V gene lookup returns CDR1 DFQATT and CDR2 SNEGSKA (reference sequence). The CDR3 spans 11 residues. Deletions cut 0 bases from V and 4 bases from J, with 3 bases between. CDR3 DNA: TGCAGTGCTAGAGAAATCTATGGCTACACCTTC. Protein: CSAREIYGYTF.

V is TRBV5-1 and J is TRBJ2-7, with no clear D. V lost 0 bases, J lost 4 bases, and 8 bases lay in between. The CDR3 is made up of 13 amino acids. CDR1 and CDR2 from the germline V gene are SGHRS and YFSETQ. The CDR3 loop is CASSLDLGYEQYF. Written as DNA, the CDR3 is TGCGCCAGCAGCTTGGACTTGGGATACGAGCAGTACTTC.

This clone was seen a single time. The rearrangement uses TRBV5-1 and TRBJ1-6; tentative D call: TRBD1 (6 bases). Germline lookup yields CDR1 SGHRS and CDR2 YFSETQ. There are 15 residues in the CDR3. Between the trimmed V and J ends, which lost 0 bases and 11 bases, there was a span of 15 bases. Written as DNA, the CDR3 is TGCGCCAGCAGCTTGGGGGGGCAGAGGACAACACCCCTCCACTTT. Its translation is CASSLGGQRTTPLHF.

This chain links TRBV3-1 (or the pseudogene TRBV3-2) with TRBJ2-7, with 10 bases matching TRBD1. The germline gives CDR1 LGHDT, CDR2 YNNKEL (reference sequence). The CDR3 has 18 residues. V dropped 4 bases and J dropped 2; count of bases not matched to a gene: 14. CDR3 DNA: TGTGCCAGCAGCCCCTCTCACCAATGGGGACAGGGGACCTACGAGCAGTACTTC. Translation: CASSPSHQWGQGTYEQYF.

Turning to this clone: Other DNA sequences within the sample encode an identical CDR3. This chain uses TRBV27 with TRBJ1-2; D is unresolved. The length of the CDR3 is 13 residues. Germline V lookup: CDR1 MNHEY, CDR2 SMNVEV (reference sequence). V lost 0 bases, J lost 8 bases, and 10 bases lay in between. The DNA of the CDR3 is TGTGCCAGCAGTTTATCAATCGGCGGGGGCTACACCTTC. Translation: CASSLSIGGGYTF.

The chain is built from TRBV18 and TRBJ1-1; possibly TRBD1 for D (6 bases). This CDR3 is 17 amino acids long. V lost 2 bases to trimming and J lost 1 base, with 17 bases between them. CDR1 is KGHSH and CDR2 is LQKENI in the germline V gene. CDR3 sequence reads: CASSPRGGEGGNTEAFF. The CDR3 DNA sequence: TGTGCCAGCTCACCAAGGGGAGGAGAGGGGGGGAACACTGAAGCTTTCTTT.

V is TRBV5-1 and J is TRBJ1-3; TRBD1 might be the D (5 bases). V lost 4 bases and J 4 bases, leaving 9 bases between the germline ends. There are 13 residues in the CDR3. The germline V gene encodes CDR1 SGHRS and CDR2 YFSETQ. DNA of the CDR3: TGCGCCAGCAGCAAGGGACCAGGAAACACCATATATTTT. Its protein product is CASSKGPGNTIYF. The full variable domain, rest sourced from reference TRBV5-1 and TRBJ1-3, is KAGVTQTPRYLIKTRGQQVTLSCSPISGHRSVSWYQQTPGQGLQFLFEYFSETQRNKGNFPGRFSGRQFSNSRSEMNVSTLELGDSALYLCASSKGPGNTIYFGEGSWLTVV.

V usage is TRBV4-2 and J usage is TRBJ1-2, with a tentative D call TRBD1 (6 bases). This CDR3 comprises 17 residues. Germline CDR1 and CDR2: LGHNA and YNFKEQ. Trimming stripped 4 bases from V and 2 bases from J, with 20 bases between. CDR3 nucleotide sequence: TGTGCCAGCAGCCTAAGGGGGACGGGGAAGGCAAACTATGGCTACACCTTC. This sequence encodes CASSLRGTGKANYGYTF.

J is TRBJ1-4 and V is TRBV15; D remains ambiguous. Germline V CDR1 and CDR2: LNHNV, YYDKDF (reference sequence). CDR3 length: 18 residues. Deletions cut 0 bases from V and 0 bases from J, with 14 bases between. CDR3 bases: TGTGCCACCAGCAGAGATCACCCAACCGTCACAACTAATGAAAAACTGTTTTTT. It is translated as CATSRDHPTVTTNEKLFF.

The chain employs TRBV7-9 and TRBJ1-3; a possible D gene is TRBD1 (5 bases). The CDR3 spans 16 residues. Germline-derived CDR1 and CDR2 are SEHNR and FQNEAQ (reference sequence). V shed 5 bases and J shed 0 bases, with 14 bases lying between them. The CDR3 here is CASSPRRGTSGNTIYF. CDR3 DNA sequence: TGTGCCAGCAGCCCCCGCCGAGGGACCTCTGGAAACACCATATATTTT.

This chain connects TRBV7-2 to TRBJ2-1; D gene unclear. Trimming cost V 6 bases and J 8 bases, with 17 bases left between them. Germline loops: CDR1 SGHTA, CDR2 FQGNSA. This CDR3 is built from 14 residues. This CDR3 reads CASSPFRGAHEQFF. CDR3 nucleotides: TGTGCCAGCAGTCCCTTCCGCGGTGCCCATGAGCAGTTCTTC.

The J gene is TRBJ2-3, the V gene TRBV5-1, with no clear D. Trimming pared 2 bases from V and 4 bases from J, leaving 14 bases between. The CDR3 spans 15 residues. Germline-derived CDR1 and CDR2 are SGHRS and YFSETQ. CDR3 sequence: CASSFQQIGPDTQYF. The CDR3 coding sequence is TGCGCCAGCAGCTTTCAGCAGATCGGGCCAGATACGCAGTATTTT.

This chain connects TRBV20-1 to TRBJ2-7; D gene uncertain. Germline CDR1 and CDR2: DFQATT and SNEGSKA (reference sequence). V was trimmed by 7 bases and J by 1 base, leaving 8 bases between them. The CDR3 has 11 amino acids. CDR3 in DNA: TGCAGTGTGGCGGAGTCCTACGAGCAGTACTTC. This sequence encodes CSVAESYEQYF.

This rearrangement joins TRBV15 to TRBJ1-1; 12 bases fit TRBD1. V dropped 0 bases and J dropped 5; count of bases not matched to a gene: 13. Germline values: CDR1 LNHNV, CDR2 YYDKDF (reference sequence). The length of the CDR3 is 19 residues. CDR3 sequence (DNA): TGTGCCACCAGCAGAGATCGGGGACAGGGGGCGTTCGTTGGAACTGAAGCTTTCTTT. It encodes CATSRDRGQGAFVGTEAFF.

In this sample, this clone turned up once. The chain combines TRBV9 with TRBJ2-7; D unresolved. The germline V and J ends were trimmed by 4 bases and 0 bases, with 14 bases remaining between them. CDR3 length: 15 amino acids. Looked up from germline, CDR1 is SGDLS and CDR2 is YYNGEE. CDR3 nucleotide sequence: TGTGCCAGCAGCCCGTTTGACCGAAGCTCCTACGAGCAGTACTTC. It encodes CASSPFDRSSYEQYF.